The present entry profiles one T cell receptor beta chain with its context. This entry belongs to a study of cytomegalovirus exposure and HLA in healthy donors. 13 Jbeta primers and 60 Vbeta primers were used for the PCR. Sequencing used immunoSEQ multiplex PCR; TCRdb keeps in-frame clones, though not all of them. The data contain around 110,000 clones, around 67% of them seen just once; the ten biggest clones take up 12% to 15%. Germline lookup yields CDR1 SGHRS and CDR2 YFSETQ. This CDR3 has 15 residues. J gave up 4 bases and V 3 bases, and 7 bases lay outside the gene matches. The genes are TRBV5-1 and TRBJ1-1; TRBD1 aligns across 9 bases. This sequence originates from a woman aged 40-49 years in good health and CMV-seropositive. Material: PBMCs. CDR3 DNA sequence: TGCGCCAGCAGCTCTGACAAGACAGGGGGCACTGAAGCTTTCTTT. Protein product: CASSSDKTGGTEAFF. Full variable domain (remainder filled in from reference TRBV5-1 and TRBJ1-1): KAGVTQTPRYLIKTRGQQVTLSCSPISGHRSVSWYQQTPGQGLQFLFEYFSETQRNKGNFPGRFSGRQFSNSRSEMNVSTLELGDSALYLCASSSDKTGGTEAFFGQGTRLTVV.